This T cell receptor (beta chain) was found in a study of blood T cell repertoires in COVID-19. Background on the study: The study drew acute and convalescent COVID-19 samples from the United States, Italy and Spain.

The table came from immunoSEQ multiplex PCR; TCRdb's copy has only in-frame clones and leaves some out. Of 15,000 to 16,000 clones listed, approximately 76% were seen once; the top ten hold around a third. This CDR3 is built from 13 residues. Germline CDR1 and CDR2: SGHVS and FQNEAQ. With 4 bases clipped from V and 5 bases from J, the junction kept 0 bases outside the gene matches. Sequencing was carried out using peripheral blood. This clonotype originated in a man in his 70s with active or convalescent COVID-19. V and J are TRBV7-8 and TRBJ2-1, with 9 bases aligning to TRBD1. CDR3 DNA sequence: TGTGCCAGCAGCTGGGACAGGGACAATGAGCAGTTCTTC. Residues: CASSWDRDNEQFF.